The 7 T cell receptor beta chains presented below share a single source sample, sequenced in a study of a mutant IDH1 vaccine in newly diagnosed glioma. Indicated time point: week 47, end of study. Topical imiquimod was applied with each vaccine dose, which held 300 ug of mutant IDH1 20-mer peptide. These receptors' antigens are unknown. This table comes from immunoSEQ multiplex PCR, and its TCRdb copy is limited to in-frame clones, with some not included. The data contain around 53,000 clones, 65% to 85% of them singletons. Sequences were derived from PBMCs, sampled from a glioma patient whose treatment included an IDH1 peptide vaccine. These TCRs come from a woman aged 25 to 39 with glioma. Some clones in this sample may be carry-over from other donors' samples.

This chain links TRBV7-9 with TRBJ1-3, with D uncertain. Trimming took 1 base from V and 5 from J, leaving 9 bases between them. CDR3 length: 14 amino acids. Per germline, CDR1 SEHNR and CDR2 FQNEAQ (reference sequence). CDR3 sequence: CASSLVATRNTIYF. Written as DNA, the CDR3 is TGTGCCAGCAGCTTAGTCGCCACTCGAAACACCATATATTTT.

The rearrangement links TRBV5-6 to TRBJ1-1; D is unresolved. Trimming shortened V by 0 bases and J by 5 bases, and 5 bases separated the two germline ends. Per the germline V gene, CDR1 is SGHDT and CDR2 is YYEEEE. The CDR3 is made up of 12 amino acids. The CDR3 here is CASSLDATEAFF. DNA of the CDR3: TGTGCCAGCAGCTTGGATGCGACTGAAGCTTTCTTT. Variable domain in full (rest from reference TRBV5-6 and TRBJ1-1): DAGVTQSPTHLIKTRGQQVTLRCSPKSGHDTVSWYQQALGQGPQFIFQYYEEEERQRGNFPDRFSGHQFPNYSSELNVNALLLGDSALYLCASSLDATEAFFGQGTRLTVV.

The CDR3 coding sequence is TGTGCCAGCATCGCATGGAGCGGCGAGCAGTTCTTC. Translation: CASIAWSGEQFF. V is TRBV6-5 and J is TRBJ2-1; possibly TRBD2 for D (5 bases). With 7 bases removed from V and 10 bases from J, the gap between germline ends came to 14 bases. Germline CDR1 reads MNHEY; CDR2 reads SVGAGI. This CDR3 region has 12 residues.

This clone turned up a few times. The chain recombines TRBV19 with TRBJ1-4; D uncertain. From germline, CDR1 is LNHDA and CDR2 SQIVND (reference sequence). CDR3 size: 14 residues. Trimming cost V 4 bases and J 5 bases, with 11 bases left between them. Written as DNA, the CDR3 is TGTGCCAGTAGTAGGGGTGAAAGAAATGAAAAACTGTTTTTT. It encodes CASSRGERNEKLFF.

The rearrangement uses TRBV10-1 and TRBJ2-7, with TRBD2 matching 8 bases. Trimming took 10 bases from V and 7 from J; bases not matched to a gene: 12. Germline lookup yields CDR1 WNHNN and CDR2 SYGVQD (reference sequence). CDR3 length: 13 residues. The CDR3 loop reads CATSPGLEKEQYF. CDR3 in DNA: TGCGCCACGTCCCCGGGACTAGAGAAAGAGCAGTACTTC.

This CDR3 is CASSQGTRLSSYEQYF. CDR3 coding DNA: TGCGCCAGCAGCCAAGGAACGCGGTTGAGCTCCTACGAGCAGTACTTC. The V gene is TRBV4-1, the J gene TRBJ2-7, with D unclear. Germline-derived CDR1 and CDR2 are MGHRA and YSYEKL. Trimming cost V 1 base and J 0 bases, with 13 bases left between them. The CDR3 sequence is 16 residues long.

The rearrangement links TRBV14 to TRBJ2-3; D unresolved. V was cut by 1 base and J by 2 bases, with 13 bases left in between. This CDR3 has 16 residues. Germline CDR1 is SGHDN and CDR2 is FVKESK. The CDR3 sequence: CASSQVHPGPTDTQYF. CDR3 nucleotides: TGTGCCAGCAGCCAAGTGCATCCAGGCCCCACAGATACGCAGTATTTT.